This T cell receptor (beta chain) is from a study of OX40 agonist ivuxolimab in advanced cancers. Across the whole study: People in dose escalation had one of these cancers: hepatocellular carcinoma, melanoma, renal cell or head and neck cancer. Earlier anti-PD-1, anti-PD-L1 or anti-CTLA-4 therapy was permitted; roughly 40% had received some.

The CDR3 contains 15 residues. Per the germline V gene, CDR1 is SGHTA and CDR2 is FQGNSA. V was clipped by 6 bases and J by 2 bases; unmatched bases: 7. Profiled with immunoSEQ multiplex PCR; TCRdb holds only in-frame clones, not every one. The data show 9,500 to 12,000 clones, with around 84% seen just once and almost 30% held by the top ten. Autoimmune disease history or systemic immunosuppression led to patient exclusion. Baseline was the first blood sampling point, followed by cycle 4 day 1 and cycle 7 day 1. V and J are TRBV7-2 and TRBJ2-7; 10 positions match TRBD2. The origin of this receptor is an adult with an advanced solid tumor such as melanoma, head and neck, liver or kidney cancer. Specimen: CD4+ or CD8+ T cells sorted from blood, collected in a trial of the OX40 agonist ivuxolimab. The CDR3 DNA is TGTGCCAGCAGTCCAGTAGCGGGGGGCCCCTACGAGCAGTACTTC. Its protein is CASSPVAGGPYEQYF.